This note documents a single T cell receptor (beta chain) sequence. This sample is part of a study of shared clonotypes between healthy human individuals. In the authors' workflow: ImmunoSEQ only sent back junction sequences with no quality scores, so filtering was done differently. Libraries were prepared by immunoSEQ multiplex PCR; TCRdb keeps only in-frame clonotypes and omits some of them. The V and J calls and clone size come from that table; D and trimming were worked out from the DNA. This table holds 950,000 to 1,300,000 clones, roughly 75% found once. V was trimmed by 8 bases and J by 4 bases, leaving 12 bases between them. The CDR3 extends over 13 amino acids. CDR1 and CDR2 (germline): MNHNY, SVGAGI (reference sequence).

This receptor was identified in a young man in good health. Material: memory CD4+ T cells sorted from blood. The subset was: CD45RA-negative fraction. The chain carries TRBV6-6 and TRBJ1-5, with unresolved D. The CDR3 is CASAGSKNQPQHF. The CDR3 DNA sequence: TGTGCCAGCGCGGGGTCGAAAAATCAGCCCCAGCATTTT.